The 20 T cell receptor beta chains listed next were all sequenced from one sample in a study of T cells in Graves' hyperthyroidism and ophthalmopathy. Regions amplified from RNA transcripts were the TCR beta CDR3 regions. A first-round RT-PCR of the TCR CDR3 used the HTBI primer set. Each CDR3 protein gets one entry after TCRdb re-called the multiplex PCR reads with MiXCR. The sample carries hundreds of thousands of distinct CDR3 sequences, about 15% recorded once. The sequenced sample consisted of blood. The receptors come from a woman aged 60-75 years with Graves' ophthalmopathy.

This clonotype was seen at least ten times. This chain joins TRBV20-1 and TRBJ1-5; no clear D gene. In germline, CDR1 is DFQATT, CDR2 SNEGSKA (reference sequence). The CDR3 sequence is 13 residues long. The germline V and J ends were trimmed by 1 base and 7 bases, with 11 bases remaining between them. Here the CDR3 DNA reads TGCAGTGCTAGAGTTGGGTTGGGGCAGCCCCAGCATTTT. Amino acid sequence: CSARVGLGQPQHF.

This clonotype was found many times. Here the CDR3 reads CASSFSGRAPDTQYF. In DNA form, the CDR3 reads TGTGCCAGCAGCTTTAGCGGGAGGGCCCCCGATACGCAGTATTTT. The chain joins TRBV11-2 to TRBJ2-3; 11 bases match TRBD2. Looked up from germline, CDR1 is SGHAT and CDR2 is FQNNGV. This CDR3 contains 15 residues. The V gene end was trimmed by 3 bases and the J gene end by 6 bases; junction bases not matched to a gene: 5.

This clonotype was picked up one time. The V call is TRBV7-6, the J call TRBJ2-2; D is perhaps TRBD2 (5 bases). This CDR3 spans 14 amino acids. Trimming pared 4 bases from V and 3 bases from J, leaving 9 bases between. The germline V gene has CDR1 SGHVS and CDR2 FNYEAQ. For the CDR3, the DNA is TGTGCCAGCAGCTCTGGACTCGACACCGGGGAGCTGTTTTTT. Its protein is CASSSGLDTGELFF.

This clonotype was counted at least ten times. The chain is built from TRBV24-1 and TRBJ2-2; 11 bases align to TRBD2. Germline V CDR1 and CDR2: KGHDR, SFDVKD. This CDR3 is built from 16 residues. V lost 3 bases, J lost 4 bases, and 3 bases stayed unmatched. The CDR3 sequence: CATSDHTSGSTGELFF. The CDR3 DNA reads as TGTGCCACCAGTGATCATACTAGCGGGAGCACCGGGGAGCTGTTTTTT.

There are many counts of this clonotype. This chain connects TRBV18 to TRBJ2-7; TRBD1 agrees at 9 bases. The V and J ends lost 2 bases and 5 bases, in that order; junction bases with no gene match: 7. The CDR3 contains 15 residues. CDR1 KGHSH and CDR2 LQKENI come from the germline V gene. CDR3 in amino acids: CASSPLRTGDHEQYF. The CDR3 DNA reads as TGTGCCAGCTCACCATTACGGACAGGGGACCACGAGCAGTACTTC.

For the CDR3, the DNA is TGCAGCGTCCTCTCTCGGGGGACTGGGGCCAACGTCCTGACTTTC. Protein product: CSVLSRGTGANVLTF. The chain carries TRBV29-1 and TRBJ2-6; maybe TRBD2 (6 bases). V gave up 6 bases and J gave up 2 bases, with 14 bases separating them. This CDR3 comprises 15 residues. CDR1 and CDR2 from the germline V gene are SQVTM and ANQGSEA.

The sample holds many counts of this clonotype. The rearrangement uses TRBV6-1 and TRBJ1-5, with 8 bases matching TRBD1. This CDR3 is built from 13 residues. V was pared by 5 bases and J by 6 bases, with 3 bases of the junction left unmatched. Germline lookup yields CDR1 MNHNS and CDR2 SASEGT. CDR3 sequence: CASSSQGVQPQHF. The CDR3 DNA reads TGTGCCAGCAGTTCACAGGGGGTTCAGCCCCAGCATTTT.

This clonotype was seen at least ten times. The chain has TRBV2 and TRBJ2-1; TRBD1 matches at 9 bases. Germline CDR1 is SNHLY and CDR2 is FYNNEI. Trimming removed 6 bases from V and 1 base from J; junction bases left unmatched: 4. The CDR3 runs 15 residues. The CDR3 region is CASRQGQGSYNEQFF. The DNA for the CDR3 is TGTGCCAGCAGGCAGGGACAGGGTTCCTACAATGAGCAGTTCTTC. Full variable domain (rest looked up from reference TRBV2 and TRBJ2-1): EPEVTQTPSHQVTQMGQEVILRCVPISNHLYFYWYRQILGQKVEFLVSFYNNEISEKSEIFDDQFSVERPDGSNFTLKIRSTKLEDSAMYFCASRQGQGSYNEQFFGPGTRLTVL.

This clonotype came up many times. The chain uses TRBV6-1 and TRBJ2-5; D may be TRBD2 (6 bases). Trimming took off 7 bases at V and 5 bases at J, with 17 bases between the two ends. The CDR3 is 14 residues long. CDR1 MNHNS and CDR2 SASEGT come from the germline V gene. The CDR3 protein is CASILSGSGETQYF. The DNA of the CDR3 is TGTGCCAGCATTCTTAGCGGATCTGGGGAGACCCAGTACTTC.

This clonotype appeared a few times. V is TRBV10-3 and J is TRBJ1-5, with 7 bases fitting TRBD1. CDR1 is ENHRY, CDR2 SYGVKD, per germline. The CDR3 contains 17 residues. Trimming cost V 3 bases and J 2 bases; bases outside gene matches: 10. This chain's CDR3 is CAISDSSRQGGNQPQHF. The CDR3 DNA reads TGTGCCATCAGTGACTCCTCCCGACAGGGAGGCAATCAGCCCCAGCATTTT.

This clonotype was picked up many times. The chain joins TRBV20-1 to TRBJ2-3; no firm D call. In germline, CDR1 is DFQATT, CDR2 SNEGSKA (reference sequence). Trimming left V 3 bases short and J 3 bases short, with 16 bases between. The CDR3 spans 15 residues. CDR3 sequence: CSARYPAIRTDTQYF. Written as DNA, the CDR3 is TGCAGTGCTAGGTATCCTGCTATAAGGACAGATACGCAGTATTTT.

This clonotype occurred a few times. The chain is built from TRBV28 and TRBJ1-5, with D tentatively TRBD1 (5 bases). V lost 4 bases and J lost 2, with 21 bases in between. The germline gives CDR1 MDHEN, CDR2 SYDVKM. The CDR3 has 18 residues. The CDR3 reads CASSWRRGPAWGNQPQHF. As DNA, the CDR3 is TGTGCCAGCAGTTGGAGGAGGGGACCCGCTTGGGGCAATCAGCCCCAGCATTTT. Complete variable domain (other parts from reference TRBV28 and TRBJ1-5): DVKVTQSSRYLVKRTGEKVFLECVQDMDHENMFWYRQDPGLGLRLIYFSYDVKMKEKGDIPEGYSVSREKKERFSLILESASTNQTSMYLCASSWRRGPAWGNQPQHFGDGTRLSIL.

In its sample, this clonotype was seen a few times. This chain uses TRBV5-1 with TRBJ2-7, with 7 positions matching TRBD2. The J segment lost 4 bases and the V segment lost 4 bases, leaving 8 bases of the junction unmatched. The CDR3 length is 14 residues. Germline CDR1 reads SGHRS; CDR2 reads YFSETQ. CDR3 sequence (DNA): TGCGCCAGCAGCCCGTCAGCGGGAAGGTACGAGCAGTACTTC. Its protein product is CASSPSAGRYEQYF.

This clonotype was recorded many times. V usage is TRBV7-8 and J usage is TRBJ1-1; possibly TRBD1 for D (5 bases). V lost 1 base, J lost 1 base, and 10 bases lay in between. This CDR3 contains 15 residues. Germline-derived CDR1 and CDR2 are SGHVS and FQNEAQ. The CDR3 bases are TGTGCCAGCAGCTTAGTGGGGGGGTCGAACACTGAAGCTTTCTTT. Amino acids: CASSLVGGSNTEAFF.

To note about this clonotype: This clone may be a read error of a much larger clone one base away. V is TRBV12-3 or TRBV12-4 and J is TRBJ2-7; 11 positions match TRBD2. This CDR3 region has 15 residues. The CDR3 loop reads CASSPTGTSGYEQCF. CDR3 DNA: TGTGCCAGCAGCCCTACCGGGACTAGCGGCTACGAGCAGTGCTTC.

The rearrangement joins TRBV9 to TRBJ2-7, with 8 bases that match TRBD2. CDR1 and CDR2 from the germline V gene are SGDLS and YYNGEE. V shed 3 bases and J 1 base; nucleotides not matched to a gene: 6. This CDR3 spans 15 amino acids. CDR3 sequence (DNA): TGTGCCAGCAGCGCCGGGGGGGTATGGTCCTACGAGCAGTACTTC. Protein: CASSAGGVWSYEQYF.

Only a few counts were recorded for this clonotype. In nucleotides, the CDR3 is TGCGCCAGCAGCTTGGTGGCTAGCGGCACAGATACGCAGTATTTT. This encodes CASSLVASGTDTQYF. The chain recombines TRBV5-1 with TRBJ2-3; tentative D call: TRBD2 (6 bases). The CDR3 has 15 amino acids. The germline gives CDR1 SGHRS, CDR2 YFSETQ. Trimming removed 0 bases from V and 1 base from J, with 9 bases in between.

This clonotype was observed many times. This chain joins TRBV20-1 and TRBJ2-1; D may be TRBD2 (6 bases). The V gene lost 5 bases and the J gene lost 0 bases, with 14 bases spanning the gap. Looked up from germline, CDR1 is DFQATT and CDR2 is SNEGSKA (reference sequence). This CDR3 is 15 amino acids long. The CDR3 DNA is TGCAGTGCTCCTTCTAGCGACCGCTCCTACAATGAGCAGTTCTTC. Amino acids: CSAPSSDRSYNEQFF.

This clonotype was counted many times. The CDR3 loop is CSASTAGFGEQFF. CDR3 sequence (DNA): TGCAGTGCTAGCACAGCAGGGTTCGGTGAGCAGTTCTTC. The chain joins TRBV20-1 to TRBJ2-1; tentatively, D is TRBD1 (5 bases). Germline CDR1 reads DFQATT; CDR2 reads SNEGSKA (reference sequence). The CDR3 length is 13 residues. V dropped 3 bases and J dropped 9 bases, with 15 bases sitting between them.

This clonotype was observed a few times. The chain links TRBV9 to TRBJ2-5; unclear D gene. V lost 0 bases, J lost 5 bases, and 11 bases lay in between. Germline CDR1 and CDR2: SGDLS and YYNGEE. This CDR3 region has 14 residues. The CDR3 region is CASSVEGALETQYF. The CDR3 bases are TGTGCCAGCAGCGTAGAGGGTGCTTTGGAGACCCAGTACTTC.